Listed below are T cell receptor beta chains from one sample, sequenced in a study of T cells in Graves' hyperthyroidism and ophthalmopathy. Each CDR3 protein gets one entry after TCRdb re-called the multiplex PCR reads with MiXCR. Of about 610,000 distinct CDR3 sequences in the sample, approximately 15% were seen once. The source material was blood. These receptors were obtained from a woman aged 40 to 49 with Graves' ophthalmopathy. The CDR3 runs from the conserved cysteine through the conserved F or W. A D gene is named only where the DNA matches it firmly. Expanded clones get a size class; other rows say once, few or many, or leave the size out.

NA,NA,11,TRBJ1-1,TRBV20-1,TGCAGTGCCCTCCCCTATTCTGAAGCTTTCTTT,CSALPYSEAFF
NA,many,15,TRBJ1-2,TRBV7-8,TGTGCCAGCAGCTTATTGGCAGAAGGCAGCGGGGGCTACACCTTC,CASSLLAEGSGGYTF
NA,NA,14,TRBJ1-1,TRBV19,TGTGCCAGTAGTGAGGTCGGATTGAACACTGAAGCTTTCTTT,CASSEVGLNTEAFF
NA,NA,13,TRBJ2-7,TRBV12-3/TRBV12-4,TGTGCCAGCAGTCCTCCTATGACCTACGAGCAGTACTTC,CASSPPMTYEQYF
TRBD1,many,17,TRBJ1-5,TRBV6-2/TRBV6-3,TGTGCCAGCAGTTCTTACGGACAGGCGGATAGCAATCAGCCCCAGCATTTT,CASSSYGQADSNQPQHF
NA,many,14,TRBJ2-7,TRBV13,TGTGCCAGCAGCTTAACAGGGGAGGTCTACGAGCAGTACTTC,CASSLTGEVYEQYF
NA,many,14,TRBJ1-2,TRBV7-9,TGTGCCAGCAGCTTTCCCGGCAGGGGTGATGGCTACACCTTC,CASSFPGRGDGYTF
NA,NA,16,TRBJ2-2,TRBV11-2,TGTGCCAGCAGCTCAGGGTGGGGCAGGGCTGGCGGGGAGCTGTTTTTT,CASSSGWGRAGGELFF
TRBD2,many,14,TRBJ2-2,TRBV6-2/TRBV6-3,TGTGCCAGCAGTGACTTGGACTTGGCGGGGGAGCTGTCTTTT,CASSDLDLAGELSF
TRBD1,NA,16,TRBJ2-2,TRBV5-1,TGCGCCAGCAGCGGGGGACAGGGTATCGACACCGGGGAGCTGTTTTTT,CASSGGQGIDTGELFF
NA,many,15,TRBJ2-7,TRBV5-4,TGTGCCAGCAGCTTACCTGGAGTAGGGGCCTACGAGCAGTACTTC,CASSLPGVGAYEQYF
NA,NA,12,TRBJ1-1,TRBV20-1,TGCAGTGCGTACATTATGAACACTGAAGCTTTCTTT,CSAYIMNTEAFF
NA,many,13,TRBJ1-2,TRBV2,TGTGCCAGCAGGGCCACACTGTTATATGGCTACACCTTC,CASRATLLYGYTF
NA,NA,13,TRBJ1-1,TRBV5-1,TGCGCCAGCAGCGTTGGGTTCAACACTGAAGCTTTCTTT,CASSVGFNTEAFF
NA,NA,16,TRBJ2-7,TRBV11-2,TGTGCCAGCAGCCGCGCGGAGGGGCGAACGTCCTACGAGCAGTACTTC,CASSRAEGRTSYEQYF
NA,few,14,TRBJ2-7,TRBV13,TGTGCCAGCAGCACCTCAACAGGGTCCTACGAGCAGTACTTC,CASSTSTGSYEQYF
NA,few,15,TRBJ2-5,TRBV7-2,TGTGCCAGCAGCTCCCAGGAGATGGCCTTGGGGACCCAGTACTTC,CASSSQEMALGTQYF
NA,NA,10,TRBJ1-2,TRBV6-1,TGTGCCAGCGGTGTACGCGGCTACACCTTC,CASGVRGYTF
NA,many,14,TRBJ2-7,TRBV12-3/TRBV12-4,TGTGCCAGCAGTCCTCGGGCAGAATCCTACGAGCAGTACTTC,CASSPRAESYEQYF
NA,many,14,TRBJ1-1,TRBV12-3/TRBV12-4,TGTGCCAGCAGTCTGACGACAGTGAACACTGAAGCTTTCTTT,CASSLTTVNTEAFF
TRBD1,few,16,TRBJ1-5,TRBV6-2/TRBV6-3,TGTGCCAGCAGTTTTACCAGGGGGCTTGGCAATCAGCCCCAGCATTTT,CASSFTRGLGNQPQHF
NA,NA,14,TRBJ1-2,TRBV7-9,TGTGCCAGCAGCTTAAACAGAGCAAACTATGGCTACACCTTC,CASSLNRANYGYTF
TRBD1,many,14,TRBJ2-7,TRBV18,TGTGCCAGCTCGACGGGACAGGGGGCTGGAGAGCAGTACTTC,CASSTGQGAGEQYF
NA,few,15,TRBJ1-5,TRBV28,TGTGCCAGCACCGGCAGATCGTATAGCAATCAGCCCCGGCATTTT,CASTGRSYSNQPRHF
NA,NA,16,TRBJ2-2,TRBV9,TGTGCCAGCAGCGTAGAGGCTGACGCGAACACCGGGGAGCTGTTTTTT,CASSVEADANTGELFF
TRBD2,many,14,TRBJ2-7,TRBV27,TGTGCCAGCAGTAGGACTAGCGGGAGAGGCGAGCAGTACTTC,CASSRTSGRGEQYF
NA,many,14,TRBJ1-1,TRBV28,TGTGCCAGCAGTTTTATATTATGGAAAACTGAAGCTTTCTTT,CASSFILWKTEAFF
TRBD1,many,14,TRBJ2-4,TRBV6-1,TGTGCCAGCTCTGTCGACAGGGCTAAAAACATTCAGTACTTC,CASSVDRAKNIQYF
NA,many,12,TRBJ2-7,TRBV29-1,TGCAGCGTCGGACGGACTCCTGGCGAGCAGTACTTC,CSVGRTPGEQYF
NA,NA,15,TRBJ2-2,TRBV5-8,TGTGCCAGCAGCTTTATCCTCCAGAACACCGGGGAGCTGTTTTTT,CASSFILQNTGELFF
NA,many,13,TRBJ1-2,TRBV6-5,TGTGCCAGCAGTTTCGCAGGGGTTGTTGGCTACACCTTC,CASSFAGVVGYTF